The 24 T cell receptor beta chains listed next were all sequenced from one sample in a study of blood T cell repertoires in COVID-19 (dated by TCRdb to between 2020 and 2021). Library preparation employed the immunoSEQ multiplex PCR assay. This immuneACCESS table, as held by TCRdb, lists in-frame sequences with V and J called but not all clones. Of the missing ones, under half trace to an unresolved V gene in checked studies; the others have no known cause. The sample includes about 57,000 clones, with roughly 88% observed a single time. 4.5% to 6% of the sample is held by the ten biggest clonotypes. The source material was peripheral blood. These receptor sequences come from a human donor in a cohort sampled during active COVID-19.

V is TRBV5-4 and J is TRBJ2-4; D is perhaps TRBD1 (6 bases). The CDR3 is 13 residues long. V was trimmed by 1 base and J by 7 bases, leaving 9 bases between them. The germline V gene has CDR1 SGHNT and CDR2 YYREEE (reference sequence). Written as DNA, the CDR3 is TGTGCCAGCAGCTTGAGCACAGGGAACATTCAGTACTTC. Translated: CASSLSTGNIQYF.

The chain links TRBV5-5 to TRBJ2-5; TRBD1 matches 7 bases. This CDR3 region has 14 residues. CDR1 is SGHKS, CDR2 YYEKEE, per germline (reference sequence). After removal of 2 bases from V and 3 bases from J, the junction contained 4 bases not matched to a gene. The CDR3 protein is CASSFGTAKETQYF. The CDR3 nucleotides read TGTGCCAGCAGCTTTGGGACAGCGAAAGAGACCCAGTACTTC. The whole variable domain, remainder taken from reference TRBV5-5 and TRBJ2-5, is DAGVTQSPTHLIKTRGQQVTLRCSPISGHKSVSWYQQVLGQGPQFIFQYYEKEERGRGNFPDRFSARQFPNYSSELNVNALLLGDSALYLCASSFGTAKETQYFGPGTRLLVL.

V and J are TRBV30 and TRBJ2-7; 9 nucleotides align to TRBD2. This CDR3 is 14 amino acids long. Germline CDR1 GTSNPN, CDR2 SVGIG (reference sequence). V lost 5 bases to trimming and J lost 4 bases; unmatched junction nucleotides: 9. Here the CDR3 reads CAWAETSGEYEQYF. CDR3 sequence (DNA): TGTGCCTGGGCGGAGACTAGCGGAGAATACGAGCAGTACTTC.

V and J are TRBV7-2 and TRBJ2-4; unclear D gene. The CDR3 runs 15 residues. Trimming cost V 2 bases and J 1 base, with 9 bases left between them. Germline loops: CDR1 SGHTA, CDR2 FQGNSA. The CDR3 nucleotides read TGTGCCAGCAGCTTAATGAGCACGGCCAAAAACATTCAGTACTTC. It codes for CASSLMSTAKNIQYF.

The rearrangement links TRBV30 to TRBJ2-2, with 9 bases identical to TRBD2. After removal of 0 bases from V and 7 bases from J, the junction contained 3 bases not matched to a gene. Germline CDR1 GTSNPN, CDR2 SVGIG (reference sequence). This CDR3 spans 14 amino acids. The CDR3 loop is CAWSVAGGGGELFF. CDR3 DNA sequence: TGTGCCTGGAGTGTAGCGGGAGGAGGCGGGGAGCTGTTTTTT.

The gene calls are TRBV7-9 and TRBJ2-1, with D tentatively TRBD1 (6 bases). CDR3 length equals 16 residues. Germline-derived CDR1 and CDR2 are SEHNR and FQNEAQ (reference sequence). Trimming removed 1 base from V and 8 bases from J, with 18 bases in between. CDR3 region: CASSLGIGTYGDEQFF. Written as DNA, the CDR3 is TGTGCCAGCAGCTTAGGGATCGGGACATATGGAGATGAGCAGTTCTTC. Drawing the rest from reference TRBV7-9 and TRBJ2-1, the complete variable domain is DTGVSQNPRHKITKRGQNVTFRCDPISEHNRLYWYRQTLGQGPEFLTYFQNEAQLEKSRLLSDRFSAERPKGSFSTLEIQRTEQGDSAMYLCASSLGIGTYGDEQFFGPGTRLTVL.

The V and J genes are TRBV7-8 and TRBJ1-2; possible D gene TRBD1, 5 bases. This CDR3 comprises 13 residues. V lost 5 bases to trimming and J lost 0 bases, with 7 bases between them. Germline CDR1 SGHVS, CDR2 FQNEAQ. Here the CDR3 DNA reads TGTGCCAGCAGCAAGGACACTAACTATGGCTACACCTTC. As protein: CASSKDTNYGYTF.

The chain links TRBV30 to TRBJ1-4; 7 bases fit TRBD1. Per the germline V gene, CDR1 is GTSNPN and CDR2 is SVGIG (reference sequence). V gave up 3 bases and J gave up 5 bases; unmatched junction bases: 6. The CDR3 runs to 14 residues. CDR3 DNA: TGTGCCTGGAGGCTGGGACAGCAAAATGAAAAACTGTTTTTT. It specifies CAWRLGQQNEKLFF.

A few counts support this clone. The chain couples TRBV6-5 to TRBJ2-1; unclear D gene. The CDR3 length is 14 residues. CDR1 is MNHEY and CDR2 is SVGAGI in the germline V gene. Trimming shortened V by 0 bases and J by 9 bases, and 12 bases separated the two germline ends. For the CDR3, the DNA is TGTGCCAGCAGTTACTCGGGCCTGCAAGCTGAGCAGTTCTTC. It encodes CASSYSGLQAEQFF.

The chain carries TRBV6-6 and TRBJ1-3; TRBD1 is a possible D gene (6 bases). V lost 4 bases and J 9 bases, leaving 10 bases between the germline ends. The length of the CDR3 is 12 residues. CDR1 is MNHNY, CDR2 SVGAGI, per germline (reference sequence). In DNA, the CDR3 is TGTGCCAGCAGTTCCCAGGGGTTCACCATATATTTT. It specifies CASSSQGFTIYF.

The rearrangement links TRBV29-1 to TRBJ1-4; 8 bases are shared with TRBD1. CDR1 SQVTM and CDR2 ANQGSEA come from the germline V gene. Trimming took 4 bases from V and 8 from J; bases not matched to a gene: 6. This CDR3 is built from 13 residues. The CDR3 loop reads CSVVGQGEEKLFF. The CDR3 DNA reads as TGCAGCGTTGTAGGACAGGGAGAAGAAAAACTGTTTTTT.

V is TRBV29-1 and J is TRBJ2-7; D might be TRBD1 (7 bases). CDR3 length equals 15 residues. V was shortened by 5 bases and J by 3 bases, with 20 bases between the two germline ends. Per germline, CDR1 SQVTM and CDR2 ANQGSEA. The CDR3 sequence is CSVQGGTISDYEQYF. The CDR3 coding sequence is TGCAGCGTTCAGGGGGGTACGATATCGGACTACGAGCAGTACTTC.

The V call is TRBV7-9, the J call TRBJ1-2; D uncertain. Germline V gene data show CDR1 as SEHNR and CDR2 as FQNEAQ (reference sequence). The CDR3 runs 14 residues. V was cut by 5 bases and J by 4 bases, with 14 bases left in between. In nucleotides, the CDR3 is TGTGCCAGCAGCCGCGCCGGGAGGGCCTATGGCTACACCTTC. Protein: CASSRAGRAYGYTF.

J is TRBJ1-1 and V is TRBV28, with 7 bases lining up with TRBD1. This CDR3 comprises 13 residues. Unmatched junction bases numbered 5, after V lost 5 bases and J lost 5 bases. The germline gives CDR1 MDHEN, CDR2 SYDVKM. As DNA, the CDR3 is TGTGCCAGCAGTCCAGGGGGAAGGACTGAAGCTTTCTTT. The encoded protein is CASSPGGRTEAFF.

The chain has TRBV18 and TRBJ1-5, with a tentative D call TRBD1 (5 bases). V was shortened by 6 bases and J by 4 bases, with 13 bases between the two germline ends. Per the germline V gene, CDR1 is KGHSH and CDR2 is LQKENI. The CDR3 is made up of 14 amino acids. The CDR3 loop reads CASSQGGRNQPQHF. In nucleotides, the CDR3 is TGTGCCAGCTCCCAGGGTGGTAGGAATCAGCCCCAGCATTTT. The full variable domain, completed using reference TRBV18 and TRBJ1-5, is NAGVMQNPRHLVRRRGQEARLRCSPMKGHSHVYWYRQLPEEGLKFMVYLQKENIIDESGMPKERFSAEFPKEGPSILRIQQVVRGDSAAYFCASSQGGRNQPQHFGDGTRLSIL.

In DNA form, the CDR3 reads TGTGCCAGCAGTTCCGGGACAGGCCTTATTGGCTACACCTTC. It codes for CASSSGTGLIGYTF. The V gene is TRBV28, the J gene TRBJ1-2, with TRBD1 matching over 8 bases. The length of the CDR3 is 14 residues. V shed 4 bases and J 7 bases; nucleotides not matched to a gene: 8. From germline, CDR1 is MDHEN and CDR2 SYDVKM.

The chain is built from TRBV15 and TRBJ2-2; 11 bases agree with TRBD2. V dropped 8 bases and J dropped 5; count of bases not matched to a gene: 4. The CDR3 extends over 14 amino acids. Germline CDR1 LNHNV, CDR2 YYDKDF (reference sequence). As DNA, the CDR3 is TGTGCCACCTCCGGGACTAGCGGAACCGGGGAGCTGTTTTTT. Its protein product is CATSGTSGTGELFF.

The CDR3 DNA sequence: TGTGCCAGCAGTTCGACTCCTCCAGATACGCAGTATTTT. Its protein is CASSSTPPDTQYF. The chain couples TRBV5-4 to TRBJ2-3; D is unresolved. Germline CDR1 is SGHNT and CDR2 is YYREEE (reference sequence). Trimming shortened V by 5 bases and J by 4 bases, and 11 bases separated the two germline ends. The CDR3 has 13 amino acids.

The chain carries TRBV5-4 and TRBJ2-1; 9 nucleotides match TRBD1. The CDR3 contains 14 residues. Germline V gene lookup returns CDR1 SGHNT and CDR2 YYREEE (reference sequence). V dropped 0 bases and J dropped 6; count of bases not matched to a gene: 1. The CDR3 region is CASSLGDRVNEQFF. CDR3 DNA: TGTGCCAGCAGCTTGGGGGACAGGGTCAATGAGCAGTTCTTC.

The V and J genes are TRBV5-1 and TRBJ2-2, with TRBD1 as a possible D gene (6 bases). Trimming shortened V by 0 bases and J by 1 base, and 7 bases separated the two germline ends. Germline CDR1 reads SGHRS; CDR2 reads YFSETQ. CDR3 length equals 15 residues. The CDR3 here is CASSLVTGNTGELFF. CDR3 sequence (DNA): TGCGCCAGCAGCTTGGTGACAGGGAACACCGGGGAGCTGTTTTTT. The full variable domain, its missing parts supplied by reference TRBV5-1 and TRBJ2-2, is KAGVTQTPRYLIKTRGQQVTLSCSPISGHRSVSWYQQTPGQGLQFLFEYFSETQRNKGNFPGRFSGRQFSNSRSEMNVSTLELGDSALYLCASSLVTGNTGELFFGEGSRLTVL.

Details on this clone: Distinct nucleotide sequences in the sample also encode this CDR3. The chain employs TRBV18 and TRBJ2-7; D is unclear. V was shortened by 5 bases and J by 3 bases, with 5 bases between the two germline ends. The CDR3 has 11 residues. Germline V lookup: CDR1 KGHSH, CDR2 LQKENI. Here the CDR3 reads CASSTGYEQYF. Here the CDR3 DNA reads TGTGCCAGCTCAACGGGCTACGAGCAGTACTTC.

The chain links TRBV24-1 to TRBJ2-7; 7 positions match TRBD2. After removal of 6 bases from V and 4 bases from J, the junction contained 11 bases not matched to a gene. The CDR3 runs to 15 residues. The germline V gene encodes CDR1 KGHDR and CDR2 SFDVKD. The CDR3 nucleotides are TGTGCCACCAGTTCTCTGGGGCAGGGAGGGTACGAGCAGTACTTC. Its translation: CATSSLGQGGYEQYF.

This clone was counted a single time. CDR3 protein: CASSREGHGTANTGELFF. CDR3 DNA: TGCGCCAGCAGCCGGGAAGGGCACGGGACAGCGAACACCGGGGAGCTGTTTTTT. The chain uses TRBV4-1 and TRBJ2-2; 7 nucleotides align to TRBD1. The CDR3 loop spans 18 amino acids. The germline gives CDR1 MGHRA, CDR2 YSYEKL. Trimming removed 4 bases from V and 0 bases from J; junction bases left unmatched: 11.

This clone appeared a single time. The chain couples TRBV6-5 to TRBJ2-3, with unresolved D. The CDR3 covers 12 residues. Trimming pared 6 bases from V and 2 bases from J, leaving 6 bases between. CDR1 and CDR2 from the germline V gene are MNHEY and SVGAGI. The CDR3 loop reads CASRTTTDTQYF. DNA of the CDR3: TGTGCCAGCAGGACAACCACAGATACGCAGTATTTT.